The subject of this entry is one T cell receptor (beta chain). Enrolled during active infection, Seattle patients were then followed longitudinally. This sample was taken from a study of blood T cell repertoires in COVID-19. Turning to the study itself: Specimens from acute and convalescent COVID-19 originated in the United States, Italy and Spain.

Data came from immunoSEQ multiplex PCR; TCRdb stores just in-frame clones and leaves some out. The sample shows about 240,000 clones, around 87% of them seen only once. The sample consisted of peripheral blood. The sequence came from a woman aged 50 to 60 with COVID-19, enrolled during active disease.

The CDR3 is CASSLWDSTGELFF. In DNA, the CDR3 is TGTGCCAGCAGCTTATGGGACTCCACCGGGGAGCTGTTTTTT. The J gene is TRBJ2-2, the V gene TRBV11-3; TRBD2 might be the D (6 bases). The CDR3 length is 14 residues. V was shortened by 2 bases and J by 4 bases, with 8 bases between the two germline ends. Germline-derived CDR1 and CDR2 are SGHNT and YENEEA.